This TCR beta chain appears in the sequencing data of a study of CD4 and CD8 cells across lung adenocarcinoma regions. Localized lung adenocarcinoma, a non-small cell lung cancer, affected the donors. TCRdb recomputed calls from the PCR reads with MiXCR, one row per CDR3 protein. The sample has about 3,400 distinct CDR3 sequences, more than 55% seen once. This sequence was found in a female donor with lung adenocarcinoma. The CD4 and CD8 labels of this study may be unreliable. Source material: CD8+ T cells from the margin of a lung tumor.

In DNA form, the CDR3 reads TGTGCCAGCAGTTACAAGGCAGGGGTGGGCACAGATACGCAGTATTTT. Translated: CASSYKAGVGTDTQYF. The chain employs TRBV6-5 and TRBJ2-3; the D gene is possibly TRBD1 (6 bases). V lost 2 bases to trimming and J lost 1 base, with 13 bases between them. Per germline, CDR1 MNHEY and CDR2 SVGAGI. The CDR3 runs 16 residues.